This TCR beta chain was documented in a study of blood T cell repertoires in COVID-19. The germline gives CDR1 SGHRS, CDR2 YFSETQ. This CDR3 region has 16 residues. The V gene lost 3 bases and the J gene lost 3 bases, with 19 bases spanning the gap. Measured with immunoSEQ multiplex PCR; TCRdb has only the in-frame clones, and not every one. The table includes fewer than 65,000 clones, about 88% detected once. The sample comprised peripheral blood. This chain joins TRBV5-1 and TRBJ2-7; TRBD1 might be the D (8 bases). The sequence came from a human donor in a cohort sampled during active COVID-19. The CDR3 loop is CASSSGQDGGYYEQYF. CDR3 DNA: TGCGCCAGCAGCTCGGGACAGGACGGGGGGTACTACGAGCAGTACTTC.